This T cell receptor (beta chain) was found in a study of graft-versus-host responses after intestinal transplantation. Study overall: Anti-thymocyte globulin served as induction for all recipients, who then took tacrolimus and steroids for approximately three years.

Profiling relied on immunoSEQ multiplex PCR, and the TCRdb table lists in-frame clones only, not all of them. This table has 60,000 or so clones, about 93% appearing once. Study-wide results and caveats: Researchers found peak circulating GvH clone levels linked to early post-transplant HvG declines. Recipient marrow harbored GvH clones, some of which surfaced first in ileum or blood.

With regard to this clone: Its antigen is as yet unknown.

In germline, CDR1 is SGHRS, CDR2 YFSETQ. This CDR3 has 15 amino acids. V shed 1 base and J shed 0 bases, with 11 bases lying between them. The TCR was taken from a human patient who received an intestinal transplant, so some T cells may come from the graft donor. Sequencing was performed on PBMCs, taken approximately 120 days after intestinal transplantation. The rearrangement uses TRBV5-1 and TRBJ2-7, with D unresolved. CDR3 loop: CASSLWQSASYEQYF. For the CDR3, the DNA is TGCGCCAGCAGCTTGTGGCAGTCGGCCTCCTACGAGCAGTACTTC. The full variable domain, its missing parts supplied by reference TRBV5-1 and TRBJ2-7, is KAGVTQTPRYLIKTRGQQVTLSCSPISGHRSVSWYQQTPGQGLQFLFEYFSETQRNKGNFPGRFSGRQFSNSRSEMNVSTLELGDSALYLCASSLWQSASYEQYFGPGTRLTVT.